The clone carrying this T cell receptor (beta chain) was counted only a few times. Antigen specificity is unknown. Germline V gene lookup returns CDR1 ENHRY and CDR2 SYGVKD. This CDR3 has 16 residues. The V end lost 6 bases, the J end lost 4 bases, and 21 bases lay between the germline ends. TCRdb processed the reads anew with MiXCR; each CDR3 protein has one entry. The sample lists about 920,000 distinct CDR3 sequences; around 31% were seen once. This entry is derived from a study of T cell repertoires in cytomegalovirus infection. Study-level background: Indications of both CMV infection and matching HLA type were provided by public TCR beta signatures.

Study-wide results and limits: In two of eight donors, the top clonotype was HLA-C-restricted CMV-specific.

This sequence was found in a human donor in good health (CMV status not recorded). Some clones in this sample may be carry-over from other donors' samples. V gene TRBV10-3 combines with J gene TRBJ1-2; D is unclear. The sequencing used cultured CD8+ T cells from PBMCs, collected from culture after CMV antigen stimulation. CDR3 sequence: CAIRVASPPSIYGYTF. In DNA form, the CDR3 reads TGTGCCATCAGGGTAGCCTCACCTCCCTCTATCTATGGCTACACCTTC.